A single sample gave rise to the 27 T cell receptor beta chains below, sequenced in a study of regulatory T cells in long-lasting Graves disease. Sequencing libraries for TCR beta were prepared with iRepertoire HTBI primers and Arm-PCR of CDR3 regions. TCRdb re-derived calls from the multiplex PCR reads in MiXCR, one entry per CDR3 protein. The sample yields some 300,000 distinct CDR3 sequences, around 23% seen once. Sample time point: persistent/refractory GD, antithyroid drugs over 5 years with positive TRAb. PBMC RNA was the source of the TCR library. Source: peripheral blood mononuclear cells (PBMCs), taken when the disease was refractory, from a patient treated with antithyroid drugs. These receptors all stem from a female donor with Graves disease.

At least ten counts were recorded for this clonotype. This chain uses TRBV6-5 with TRBJ1-4; 7 positions agree with TRBD1. V dropped 8 bases and J dropped 8; count of bases not matched to a gene: 11. CDR3 size: 14 residues. The V gene's germline CDR1 is MNHEY and CDR2 SVGAGI. CDR3 sequence: CASRSTGSYEKLFF. CDR3 coding DNA: TGTGCCAGCCGTTCGACAGGGAGTTACGAAAAACTGTTTTTT.

The rearrangement joins TRBV11-3 to TRBJ1-5, with 9 nucleotides matching TRBD1. The V gene end was trimmed by 5 bases and the J gene end by 0 bases; junction bases not matched to a gene: 11. Germline assignment: CDR1 SGHNT and CDR2 YENEEA. The CDR3 totals 18 residues. The CDR3 DNA sequence: TGTGCCAGCAGCCCCGAGGACAGGGGTCCTTATAGCAATCAGCCCCAGCATTTT. It encodes CASSPEDRGPYSNQPQHF.

This clonotype showed up just a few times. The CDR3 protein is CASSRGLAGGELFF. In DNA, the CDR3 is TGTGCCAGCAGCCGGGGACTAGCGGGCGGGGAGCTGTTTTTT. The chain uses TRBV6-1 and TRBJ2-2; the match to TRBD2 covers 12 bases. CDR1 and CDR2 from the germline V gene are MNHNS and SASEGT. The CDR3 length is 14 residues. The V gene end was trimmed by 6 bases and the J gene end by 7 bases; junction bases not matched to a gene: 3.

This clonotype has only a few counts. The J gene is TRBJ2-2, the V gene TRBV5-1, with D maybe TRBD1 (6 bases). CDR1 and CDR2 from the germline V gene are SGHRS and YFSETQ. V was trimmed by 1 base and J by 2 bases, leaving 12 bases between them. The CDR3 covers 16 residues. The CDR3 loop reads CASSLSQGTNTGELFF. The CDR3 DNA reads as TGCGCCAGCAGCTTGTCACAGGGCACTAACACCGGGGAGCTGTTTTTT.

The chain has TRBV6-5 and TRBJ2-1, with D uncertain. CDR3 length: 15 amino acids. Looked up from germline, CDR1 is MNHEY and CDR2 is SVGAGI. V lost 1 base, J lost 3 bases, and 10 bases lay in between. The CDR3 spells CASSYYYVVYNEQFF. The CDR3 coding sequence is TGTGCCAGCAGTTACTACTACGTCGTCTACAATGAGCAGTTCTTC.

This clonotype appeared a few times. The V gene is TRBV11-2, the J gene TRBJ2-7; 9 bases map to TRBD1. This CDR3 has 16 residues. The ends lost 4 bases at V and 2 bases at J; junction bases unmatched: 9. The germline V gene has CDR1 SGHAT and CDR2 FQNNGV. CDR3 loop: CASSSISGTGPYEQYF. The CDR3 DNA is TGTGCCAGCAGCTCAATCAGTGGGACAGGGCCCTACGAGCAGTACTTC. The complete variable domain, with remaining parts taken from reference TRBV11-2 and TRBJ2-7, reads EAGVAQSPRYKIIEKRQSVAFWCNPISGHATLYWYQQILGQGPKLLIQFQNNGVVDDSQLPKDRFSAERLKGVDSTLKIQPAKLEDSAVYLCASSSISGTGPYEQYFGPGTRLTVT.

This clonotype was recorded at least ten times. The chain joins TRBV7-2 to TRBJ2-7; TRBD2 agrees at 13 bases. Germline V gives CDR1 SGHTA, CDR2 FQGNSA. V gave up 2 bases and J gave up 6 bases; unmatched junction bases: 10. The CDR3 contains 17 residues. DNA of the CDR3: TGTGCCAGCAGCTTACAACACGGACTAGCGGGAGATAGCGAGCAGTACTTC. It yields the protein CASSLQHGLAGDSEQYF. The entire variable domain, with the rest obtained from reference TRBV7-2 and TRBJ2-7, is as follows: GAGVSQSPSNKVTEKGKDVELRCDPISGHTALYWYRQSLGQGLEFLIYFQGNSAPDKSGLPSDRFSAERTGGSVSTLTIQRTQQEDSAVYLCASSLQHGLAGDSEQYFGPGTRLTVT.

The chain joins TRBV29-1 to TRBJ1-2, with 8 nucleotides matching TRBD1. Trimming took 6 bases from V and 6 from J; bases not matched to a gene: 9. The CDR3 runs 13 residues. Germline V gives CDR1 SQVTM, CDR2 ANQGSEA. CDR3 sequence (DNA): TGCAGCGTCCGACAGGGGCCCACGGATGGCTACACCTTC. Translating it yields CSVRQGPTDGYTF.

The table lists this clonotype with many counts. The gene calls are TRBV7-2 and TRBJ2-5; TRBD1 or TRBD2 may be the D gene (5 bases each). The CDR3 runs to 13 residues. From germline, CDR1 is SGHTA and CDR2 FQGNSA. The germline V and J ends were trimmed by 6 bases and 4 bases, with 12 bases remaining between them. As DNA, the CDR3 is TGTGCCAGCAGGCCCTTTGGGGGAGAGACCCAGTACTTC. Amino acid sequence: CASRPFGGETQYF.

The genes are TRBV7-8 and TRBJ1-5; D not certain. CDR1 is SGHVS, CDR2 FQNEAQ, per germline. Deletions cut 3 bases from V and 0 bases from J, with 12 bases between. The CDR3 totals 16 residues. CDR3 residues: CASSFLDGNSNQPQHF. The CDR3 nucleotides are TGTGCCAGCAGCTTTCTGGACGGGAATAGCAATCAGCCCCAGCATTTT.

This clonotype occurred a few times. The V call is TRBV20-1, the J call TRBJ1-1; D uncertain. CDR1 is DFQATT, CDR2 SNEGSKA, per germline (reference sequence). This CDR3 spans 11 amino acids. V lost 8 bases and J lost 1, with 8 bases in between. This CDR3 reads CSLRRNTEAFF. The DNA for the CDR3 is TGCAGTTTACGGCGGAACACTGAAGCTTTCTTT.

V usage is TRBV6-1 and J usage is TRBJ2-5; D is undetermined. The J call may be mistaken, given a closer DNA end match to TRBJ2-1. The CDR3 has 12 amino acids. From germline, CDR1 is MNHNS and CDR2 SASEGT. CDR3 residues: CASSEPRNEQFF. The CDR3 region has the DNA TGTGCCAGCAGTGAACCCCGGAATGAGCAGTTCTTC.

This clonotype has at least ten counts. The V and J genes are TRBV2 and TRBJ2-2; D call uncertain. The V end was cut by 3 bases, the J end by 8 bases, with 16 bases between. Germline CDR1 and CDR2: SNHLY and FYNNEI. This CDR3 spans 15 amino acids. CDR3 protein: CASSDPVGVGGELFF. The CDR3 nucleotides read TGTGCCAGCAGTGATCCGGTGGGTGTTGGAGGGGAGCTGTTTTTT.

The chain is built from TRBV5-1 and TRBJ2-1; tentatively, D is TRBD2 (6 bases). Germline values: CDR1 SGHRS, CDR2 YFSETQ. There are 16 residues in the CDR3. Trimming removed 1 base from V and 2 bases from J, with 13 bases in between. CDR3 amino acids: CASSLRVSGTYNEQFF. The DNA for the CDR3 is TGCGCCAGCAGCTTGAGGGTTAGCGGCACCTACAATGAGCAGTTCTTC.

This clonotype appeared many times. V usage is TRBV28 and J usage is TRBJ1-1; D is uncertain. The V gene's germline CDR1 is MDHEN and CDR2 SYDVKM. CDR3 size: 16 residues. V was pared by 3 bases and J by 1 base, with 15 bases between. CDR3: CASSFLPTDANTEAFF. CDR3 nucleotide sequence: TGTGCCAGCAGTTTCTTGCCCACCGACGCGAACACTGAAGCTTTCTTT.

The chain uses TRBV30 and TRBJ1-4; D perhaps matches TRBD1 (5 bases). V was pared by 0 bases and J by 14 bases, with 16 bases between. The CDR3 length is 13 residues. Looked up from germline, CDR1 is GTSNPN and CDR2 is SVGIG (reference sequence). CDR3 coding DNA: TGTGCCTGGAGTGTCCAACCCCAGGGAGTTCTGTTTTTT. This codes for CAWSVQPQGVLFF.

V gene TRBV27 combines with J gene TRBJ1-6; D gene ambiguous. Germline V gives CDR1 MNHEY, CDR2 SMNVEV (reference sequence). The CDR3 is made up of 14 amino acids. With 3 bases removed from V and 5 bases from J, the gap between germline ends came to 8 bases. CDR3 DNA sequence: TGTGCCAGCAGTTTGTTATTTAATAATTCACCCCTCCACTTT. Protein: CASSLLFNNSPLHF.

This chain links TRBV14 with TRBJ1-4; D gene ambiguous. CDR3 length: 12 amino acids. V was clipped by 2 bases and J by 8 bases, with 6 bases between them. Germline-derived CDR1 and CDR2 are SGHDN and FVKESK. CDR3 sequence reads: CASSQFREKLFF. The CDR3 nucleotides are TGTGCCAGCAGCCAATTTAGGGAAAAACTGTTTTTT.

The chain recombines TRBV4-1 with TRBJ1-2; 8 nucleotides match TRBD1. The ends lost 4 bases at V and 2 bases at J; junction bases unmatched: 6. The CDR3 runs 15 residues. Germline lookup yields CDR1 MGHRA and CDR2 YSYEKL. In DNA, the CDR3 is TGCGCCAGCAGCCTAACGACAGGGGAGAACTATGGCTACACCTTC. This codes for CASSLTTGENYGYTF.

This chain joins TRBV13 and TRBJ2-1, with D uncertain. CDR3 length: 13 amino acids. V lost 3 bases and J lost 2, with 5 bases in between. Germline-derived CDR1 and CDR2 are PRHDT and FYEKMQ (reference sequence). CDR3 nucleotide sequence: TGTGCCAGCAGCTTCCAAACCTACAATGAGCAGTTCTTC. Encoded protein: CASSFQTYNEQFF.

J is TRBJ2-7 and V is TRBV9; weak D call: TRBD2 (5 bases). Germline V gives CDR1 SGDLS, CDR2 YYNGEE. This CDR3 contains 14 residues. Trimming cost V 5 bases and J 3 bases, with 15 bases left between them. The CDR3 is CASSPFRAGYEQYF. For the CDR3, the DNA is TGTGCCAGCAGTCCTTTTAGGGCGGGCTACGAGCAGTACTTC.

The chain links TRBV7-2 to TRBJ2-7; possibly TRBD1 or TRBD2 for D (6 bases each). Deletions cut 5 bases from V and 9 bases from J, with 17 bases between. Germline assignment: CDR1 SGHTA and CDR2 FQGNSA. The CDR3 has 13 amino acids. DNA for the CDR3: TGTGCCAGCAGCACGGGACGTTCGGGGGCGCAGTACTTC. Translating it yields CASSTGRSGAQYF.

The chain carries TRBV7-9 and TRBJ2-5; the match to TRBD2 covers 7 bases. The V segment lost 2 bases and the J segment 2 bases; nucleotides outside the gene matches: 5. CDR3 size: 15 residues. The germline CDR1 and CDR2 sequences are SEHNR and FQNEAQ (reference sequence). The CDR3 here is CASSLTAGKQETQYF. As DNA, the CDR3 is TGTGCCAGCAGCTTAACAGCGGGAAAACAAGAGACCCAGTACTTC.

This CDR3 reads CASSLGPARSYEQYF. As DNA, the CDR3 is TGTGCCAGCAGCTTAGGGCCCGCCAGGTCCTACGAGCAGTACTTC. The chain uses TRBV7-2 and TRBJ2-7; D is ambiguous. The CDR3 loop spans 15 amino acids. Trimming removed 1 base from V and 1 base from J, with 11 bases in between. The germline CDR1 and CDR2 sequences are SGHTA and FQGNSA. The variable domain in full, with the rest retrieved from reference TRBV7-2 and TRBJ2-7, is GAGVSQSPSNKVTEKGKDVELRCDPISGHTALYWYRQSLGQGLEFLIYFQGNSAPDKSGLPSDRFSAERTGGSVSTLTIQRTQQEDSAVYLCASSLGPARSYEQYFGPGTRLTVT.

This chain connects TRBV20-1 to TRBJ2-1; 7 nucleotides match TRBD1. Germline assignment: CDR1 DFQATT and CDR2 SNEGSKA (reference sequence). The V gene end was trimmed by 5 bases and the J gene end by 1 base; junction bases not matched to a gene: 2. The CDR3 is 13 residues long. The CDR3 reads CSAGTDSYNEQFF. The CDR3 DNA reads TGCAGTGCTGGGACAGATTCCTACAATGAGCAGTTCTTC.

There are many counts of this clonotype. V gene TRBV11-1 combines with J gene TRBJ2-7; unclear D gene. V dropped 1 base and J dropped 6 bases, with 16 bases sitting between them. This CDR3 region has 15 residues. Germline V gives CDR1 SGHAT, CDR2 FQDESV (reference sequence). Here the CDR3 reads CASSLGLAGMGEQYF. In DNA form, the CDR3 reads TGTGCCAGCAGCTTAGGTCTCGCAGGCATGGGCGAGCAGTACTTC. Variable domain in full (rest from reference TRBV11-1 and TRBJ2-7): EAEVAQSPRYKITEKSQAVAFWCDPISGHATLYWYRQILGQGPELLVQFQDESVVDDSQLPKDRFSAERLKGVDSTLKIQPAELGDSAMYLCASSLGLAGMGEQYFGPGTRLTVT.

V usage is TRBV10-3 and J usage is TRBJ1-4; 9 nucleotides line up with TRBD1. From germline, CDR1 is ENHRY and CDR2 SYGVKD. J lost 5 bases, V lost 0 bases, and 4 bases had no gene match. This CDR3 contains 16 residues. This CDR3 is CAISESRTGVNEKLFF. The CDR3 DNA reads as TGTGCCATCAGTGAGTCGCGGACAGGGGTGAATGAAAAACTGTTTTTT.